The present TCR beta chain was sequenced within a study of blood T cell repertoires in COVID-19. Germline V gives CDR1 MNHEY, CDR2 SVGAGI. Trimming removed 0 bases from V and 5 bases from J, with 11 bases in between. The CDR3 consists of 15 residues. The sample holds a few counts of this clone. Produced via immunoSEQ multiplex PCR; TCRdb's table is partial and in-frame only. Of 350,000 or so clones listed, around 87% were seen once; the top ten hold roughly a tenth. Input material: peripheral blood. This chain joins TRBV6-5 and TRBJ1-5; a possible D gene is TRBD1 (5 bases). This TCR was sampled from a woman aged 30 to 39 with COVID-19, enrolled during active disease. The CDR3: CASSYSGRGDQPQHF. The CDR3 nucleotides read TGTGCCAGCAGTTACTCGGGGCGGGGGGATCAGCCCCAGCATTTT.